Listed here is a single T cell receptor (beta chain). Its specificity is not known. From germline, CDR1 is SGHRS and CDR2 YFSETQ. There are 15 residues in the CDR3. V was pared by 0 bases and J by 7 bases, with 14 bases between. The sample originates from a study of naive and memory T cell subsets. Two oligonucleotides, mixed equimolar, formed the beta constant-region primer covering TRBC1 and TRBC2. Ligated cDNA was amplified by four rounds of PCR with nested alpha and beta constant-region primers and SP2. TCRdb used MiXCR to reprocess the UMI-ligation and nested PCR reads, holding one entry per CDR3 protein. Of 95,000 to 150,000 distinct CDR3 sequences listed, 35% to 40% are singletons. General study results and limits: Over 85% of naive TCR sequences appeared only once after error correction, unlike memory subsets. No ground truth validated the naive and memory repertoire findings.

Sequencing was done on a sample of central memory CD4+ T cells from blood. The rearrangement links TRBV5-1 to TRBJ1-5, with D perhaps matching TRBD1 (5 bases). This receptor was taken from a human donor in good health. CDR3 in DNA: TGCGCCAGCAGCTTGGTTCCAGGGAGCCGACAGCCCCAGCATTTT. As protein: CASSLVPGSRQPQHF.